This T cell receptor beta chain was retrieved from a study of molecular identifiers for immune sequencing clone quantification. This clonotype was seen many times. There are 15 residues in the CDR3. Germline CDR1 SNHLY, CDR2 FYNNEI. Trimming shortened V by 3 bases and J by 7 bases, and 17 bases separated the two germline ends. The bulk TCR libraries were made with methods described before and with listed TCR primers. TCRdb ran MiXCR on the PCR reads and lists one entry per CDR3 protein. The sample lists some 320,000 distinct CDR3 sequences; roughly 23% were seen once. The sequencing input was naive CD8+ T cells from blood, with Jurkat cell RNA spiked in. The subset was: FACS-sorted CD8+CD4-CCR7+CD45RA+ naive T cells. The source is a human donor in good health. Some libraries in this study had Jurkat cell RNA spiked in. This chain joins TRBV2 and TRBJ2-3; D is ambiguous. As DNA, the CDR3 is TGTGCCAGCAGTGATGGGGAACAGCCTACACATACGCAGTATTTT. Residues: CASSDGEQPTHTQYF.